Described below is a single TCR beta chain sequence and its context. This CDR3 is 16 amino acids long. Germline lookup yields CDR1 SGHTS and CDR2 YDEGEE. Trimming removed 0 bases at V and 8 bases at J, with 18 bases between. This table comes from immunoSEQ multiplex PCR, and its TCRdb copy is limited to in-frame clones, with some not included. This table holds tens of thousands of clones, about 93% found once. This sample was taken from a study of T cell changes during pregnancy in multiple sclerosis. This receptor was identified in a female donor with multiple sclerosis, enrolled in a pregnancy study. The rearrangement links TRBV5-8 to TRBJ2-1; tentatively, D is TRBD1 (5 bases). The specimen was CD4+ T cells from peripheral blood mononuclear cells, collected in the second trimester of pregnancy. The CDR3: CASSLELGPVRDEQFF. CDR3 in DNA: TGTGCCAGCAGCTTGGAATTGGGGCCCGTCCGCGATGAGCAGTTCTTC.